Each of the 17 T cell receptor beta chains below was sequenced from the same sample in a study. TCRdb itself ran the RT-PCR reads through MiXCR, one entry per CDR3 protein. Altogether about 680,000 distinct CDR3 sequences are present, about 14% being singletons, with the ten largest covering roughly 4%. Sequenced sample: memory CD4+ T cells from blood. These receptors came from a female donor in good health, serving as a healthy control.

This clonotype has more than one count but fewer than ten. The genes are TRBV20-1 and TRBJ2-7; 12 bases match TRBD1. V shed 6 bases and J 5 bases; nucleotides not matched to a gene: 11. Germline V gives CDR1 DFQATT, CDR2 SNEGSKA (reference sequence). The CDR3 has 15 residues. DNA for the CDR3: TGCAGTGCCCAAGGGGGGGACAGGGGGCTTCACGAGCAGTACTTC. Protein sequence: CSAQGGDRGLHEQYF.

This chain uses TRBV27 with TRBJ2-3, with D unresolved. CDR1 is MNHEY, CDR2 SMNVEV, per germline (reference sequence). CDR3 length equals 15 residues. V dropped 7 bases and J dropped 0 bases, with 14 bases sitting between them. CDR3 amino acids: CASMGRVSSTDTQYF. The CDR3 DNA follows: TGTGCCAGCATGGGCCGGGTCTCTAGCACAGATACGCAGTATTTT.

The chain uses TRBV6-1 and TRBJ2-3; D may be TRBD1 (6 bases). CDR1 is MNHNS and CDR2 is SASEGT in the germline V gene. Trimming took off 1 base at V and 2 bases at J, with 7 bases between the two ends. CDR3 length: 14 amino acids. CDR3 in DNA: TGTGCCAGCAGTGAAGGGGACAACACAGATACGCAGTATTTT. Protein sequence: CASSEGDNTDTQYF.

The V call is TRBV13, the J call TRBJ2-3; D is ambiguous. Germline loops: CDR1 PRHDT, CDR2 FYEKMQ (reference sequence). Trimming removed 1 base from V and 1 base from J, with 9 bases in between. This CDR3 region has 15 residues. CDR3 protein: CASSLAQRCTDTQYF. CDR3 in DNA: TGTGCCAGCAGCTTAGCCCAGCGATGCACAGATACGCAGTATTTT. The whole variable domain, filled in from reference TRBV13 and TRBJ2-3, reads AAGVIQSPRHLIKEKRETATLKCYPIPRHDTVYWYQQGPGQDPQFLISFYEKMQSDKGSIPDRFSAQQFSDYHSELNMSSLELGDSALYFCASSLAQRCTDTQYFGPGTRLTVL.

In its sample, this clonotype was seen a few times. V and J are TRBV5-4 and TRBJ1-2, with 7 bases matching TRBD1. This CDR3 has 16 residues. The V and J ends lost 3 bases and 10 bases, in that order; junction bases with no gene match: 18. Germline V gene data show CDR1 as SGHNT and CDR2 as YYREEE (reference sequence). DNA for the CDR3: TGTGCCAGCAGCTGGGGGGGGACAGCGGCTGGTCTGGCCTACACCTTC. Its translation: CASSWGGTAAGLAYTF.

The chain carries TRBV20-1 and TRBJ2-5, with D maybe TRBD2 (6 bases). The germline CDR1 and CDR2 sequences are DFQATT and SNEGSKA (reference sequence). The V gene lost 5 bases and the J gene lost 7 bases, with 20 bases spanning the gap. CDR3 length equals 14 residues. As DNA, the CDR3 is TGCAGTGCTTTTAGCGGAATCCAGGCCGGGACCCAGTACTTC. It encodes CSAFSGIQAGTQYF.

This clonotype occurred many times. The chain combines TRBV20-1 with TRBJ2-7; 10 bases align to TRBD2. CDR1 is DFQATT, CDR2 SNEGSKA, per germline (reference sequence). This CDR3 is 15 amino acids long. V was clipped by 1 base and J by 3 bases; unmatched bases: 6. Here the CDR3 reads CSARVRGLADYEQYF. CDR3 coding DNA: TGCAGTGCTAGAGTTCGAGGACTAGCGGACTACGAGCAGTACTTC.

This clonotype was seen repeatedly, ten times or more. This sequence joins TRBV12-3 or TRBV12-4 and TRBJ1-6; D possibly corresponds to TRBD1 (6 bases). This CDR3 is 14 amino acids long. Between the trimmed V and J ends, which lost 3 bases and 8 bases, there was a span of 11 bases. CDR3 coding DNA: TGTGCCAGCAGTTTGGGGGCTCAACATTCACCCCTCCACTTT. It specifies CASSLGAQHSPLHF.

This clonotype was counted at least ten times. The chain combines TRBV4-3 with TRBJ2-3; weak D call: TRBD2 (6 bases). V lost 1 base and J lost 6, with 20 bases in between. This CDR3 spans 17 amino acids. From germline, CDR1 is LGHNA and CDR2 YSLEER. The CDR3 DNA is TGCGCCAGCAGCCAAGTAGCTAGCGCTACATCCGGCGATACGCAGTATTTT. It translates to CASSQVASATSGDTQYF.

This clonotype has more than one count but fewer than ten. The chain carries TRBV6-2 or TRBV6-3 and TRBJ1-5, with TRBD1 as a possible D gene (6 bases). V lost 1 base and J lost 11, with 9 bases in between. The germline gives CDR1 MNHEY, CDR2 SVGEGT. The CDR3 spans 12 residues. CDR3 DNA: TGTGCCAGCAGTTACTTTACAGGGACCCAGCATTTT. Amino acids: CASSYFTGTQHF.

V usage is TRBV10-3 and J usage is TRBJ2-1; a weak D match, TRBD2 (5 bases). The germline CDR1 and CDR2 sequences are ENHRY and SYGVKD. Trimming shortened V by 2 bases and J by 0 bases, and 8 bases separated the two germline ends. There are 15 residues in the CDR3. In DNA form, the CDR3 reads TGTGCCATCAGTGAGATAGGAGGCTCCTACAATGAGCAGTTCTTC. Translating gives CAISEIGGSYNEQFF.

CDR3 in amino acids: CAGRRGSLYGYTF. CDR3 nucleotides: TGTGCCGGCCGCCGCGGGTCTTTGTATGGCTACACCTTC. The chain is built from TRBV30 and TRBJ1-2; no clear D. CDR3 length equals 13 residues. V was cut by 8 bases and J by 5 bases, with 18 bases left in between. Germline lookup yields CDR1 GTSNPN and CDR2 SVGIG (reference sequence).

This chain links TRBV24-1 with TRBJ1-4; 10 bases fit TRBD1. CDR3 size: 13 residues. V lost 4 bases to trimming and J lost 11 bases; unmatched junction nucleotides: 3. CDR1 and CDR2 from the germline V gene are KGHDR and SFDVKD. This CDR3 is CATSDRGQGKLFF. The CDR3 region has the DNA TGTGCCACCAGTGACCGGGGACAGGGGAAACTGTTTTTT.

The chain couples TRBV6-1 to TRBJ1-5; 10 bases align to TRBD1. Per germline, CDR1 MNHNS and CDR2 SASEGT. The CDR3 totals 15 residues. The V and J ends lost 7 bases and 4 bases, in that order; junction bases with no gene match: 7. The CDR3 loop is CASTPDRGANQPQHF. CDR3 DNA sequence: TGTGCCAGCACCCCGGACAGGGGGGCTAATCAGCCCCAGCATTTT.

The chain links TRBV30 to TRBJ1-2; unclear D gene. Trimming left V 2 bases short and J 8 bases short, with 12 bases between. The CDR3 consists of 12 residues. Germline-derived CDR1 and CDR2 are GTSNPN and SVGIG (reference sequence). The CDR3 DNA follows: TGTGCCTGGAGTCCCGCCCGGAGCGGCTACACCTTC. Translating gives CAWSPARSGYTF.

The table lists this clonotype with many counts. This chain joins TRBV6-5 and TRBJ1-1; 7 bases map to TRBD1. Germline CDR1 reads MNHEY; CDR2 reads SVGAGI. The CDR3 spans 15 residues. Unmatched junction bases numbered 18, after V lost 6 bases and J lost 11 bases. Here the CDR3 reads CASRGDSDRPRGAFF. In nucleotides, the CDR3 is TGTGCCAGCAGAGGTGACTCGGACAGGCCCCGCGGGGCTTTCTTT.

CDR3 DNA: TGCGCCAGCAGCACCCCCGAGGGGGACACTGAAGCTTTCTTT. Its translation: CASSTPEGDTEAFF. The chain couples TRBV5-1 to TRBJ1-1, with D tentatively TRBD1 (6 bases). The CDR3 sequence is 14 residues long. The V and J ends lost 4 bases and 3 bases respectively, with 13 bases between them. Germline V CDR1 and CDR2: SGHRS, YFSETQ.